This entry concerns a single T cell receptor (beta chain). Its matching antigen is unknown. The sample belongs to a study of T cell repertoires in cytomegalovirus infection. Study as a whole: The authors used CMV epitopes that were HLA-C-restricted (recently identified) and HLA-B-restricted (well studied). Study-level results: HLA-C-restricted CMV-specific TCR beta clonotypes were dominant in the ex vivo response. Cumulative public TCR beta family frequency identified CMV carriers with the relevant HLA.

In TCRdb, the reads were re-called with MiXCR into one record per CDR3 protein. The sample yields approximately 300,000 distinct CDR3 sequences, around 25% seen once. After removal of 5 bases from V and 4 bases from J, the junction contained 6 bases not matched to a gene. The CDR3 runs 14 residues. The chain employs TRBV12-3 or TRBV12-4 and TRBJ1-2, with 8 bases identical to TRBD1. The sequence derives from a human donor in good health (CMV status not recorded). Some clones in this sample may be carry-over from other donors' samples. The sequenced sample was cultured PBMCs, obtained from culture after CMV antigen stimulation. CDR3 sequence: CASSPIDRGYGYTF. The CDR3 region has the DNA TGTGCCAGCAGTCCCATTGACAGGGGCTATGGCTACACCTTC.